This TCR beta chain was sequenced for a study of sequential checkpoint blockade in melanoma. The data were produced by immunoSEQ multiplex PCR, yet TCRdb's version contains in-frame clones alone and is incomplete. The table shows approximately 19,000 clones, with around 72% occurring only once. The treatment here: randomized to nivolumab then ipilimumab (arm A) or the reverse (arm B). This CDR3 has 12 residues. Germline V lookup: CDR1 SGHNT, CDR2 YENEEA. V lost 0 bases to trimming and J lost 13 bases, with 10 bases between them. The clonotype comes from a human donor with melanoma. This chain uses TRBV11-3 with TRBJ1-5; D ambiguous. Source: tumor tissue (inferred from file names), taken from a patient given nivolumab and ipilimumab in sequence. The CDR3 protein is CASSLEVGFQHF. DNA for the CDR3: TGTGCCAGCAGCTTAGAGGTGGGGTTTCAGCATTTT.